Presented here are 13 T cell receptor beta chains from one specimen sequenced in a study of OX40 agonist ivuxolimab in advanced cancers. The repertoire was sequenced with immunoSEQ multiplex PCR; TCRdb's copy has only in-frame clones and lacks some. The sample carries about 35,000 clones, over 80% recorded once. This specimen consisted of CD4+ or CD8+ T cells sorted from blood, obtained in a trial of the OX40 agonist ivuxolimab. The receptors originated from an adult with an advanced solid tumor such as melanoma, head and neck, liver or kidney cancer.

The chain recombines TRBV2 with TRBJ2-1; D gene ambiguous. Germline V gene lookup returns CDR1 SNHLY and CDR2 FYNNEI. The CDR3 has 12 residues. Trimming shortened V by 6 bases and J by 3 bases, and 6 bases separated the two germline ends. The CDR3 coding sequence is TGTGCCAGCAGCGCGGACTACAATGAGCAGTTCTTC. It is translated as CASSADYNEQFF.

In the case of this clone: Sequence at one end of the junction differs from germline and may be a read error. J is TRBJ2-7 and V is TRBV6-5; TRBD1 matches at 7 bases. The germline V gene encodes CDR1 MNHEY and CDR2 SVGAGI. The CDR3 consists of 12 residues. The CDR3 region has the DNA TGTGCCAGCAGTACCACCGGGACAGCAGAAGACTTC. The encoded protein is CASSTTGTAEDF.

This clone occurred a few times. This chain links TRBV4-1 with TRBJ2-2; D is uncertain. In germline, CDR1 is MGHRA, CDR2 YSYEKL. V lost 5 bases to trimming and J lost 7 bases, with 2 bases between them. The CDR3 is 10 amino acids. The CDR3 spells CASSNGELFF. DNA for the CDR3: TGCGCCAGCAGCAACGGGGAGCTGTTTTTT.

The chain combines TRBV10-1 with TRBJ2-3; D is possibly TRBD1 (8 bases). The germline V and J ends were trimmed by 4 bases and 2 bases, with 19 bases remaining between them. This CDR3 comprises 17 residues. Germline V gene data show CDR1 as WNHNN and CDR2 as SYGVQD (reference sequence). The CDR3 reads CASSARLQGGTTDTQYF. The CDR3 DNA reads as TGCGCCAGCAGTGCCCGCCTACAGGGGGGGACCACAGATACGCAGTATTTT.

V and J are TRBV28 and TRBJ1-5; weak D call: TRBD1 (5 bases). The CDR3 sequence is 13 residues long. Germline assignment: CDR1 MDHEN and CDR2 SYDVKM. Trimming removed 3 bases at V and 12 bases at J, with 15 bases between. CDR3 protein: CASSFFRDRNQHF. In DNA form, the CDR3 reads TGTGCCAGCAGTTTTTTTAGGGACCGAAACCAGCATTTT.

This clone has only one observation. The chain links TRBV28 to TRBJ1-4; D may be TRBD1 (6 bases). In germline, CDR1 is MDHEN, CDR2 SYDVKM. This CDR3 is 15 amino acids long. V was clipped by 4 bases and J by 0 bases, with 9 bases between them. This chain's CDR3 is CASSYRVATNEKLFF. CDR3 sequence (DNA): TGTGCCAGCAGTTACAGGGTTGCAACTAATGAAAAACTGTTTTTT.

V and J are TRBV7-3 and TRBJ2-5; TRBD2 agrees at 12 bases. The J segment lost 1 base and the V segment lost 1 base, leaving 7 bases of the junction unmatched. CDR1 is SGHTA and CDR2 is FQGTGA in the germline V gene. This CDR3 is 18 amino acids long. The CDR3 reads CASSLRRPGLAGQETQYF. CDR3 DNA: TGTGCCAGCAGCTTAAGGCGACCGGGACTAGCGGGCCAAGAGACCCAGTACTTC.

Points on this clone: Mismatch with germline at one junction end may stem from a read error. The CDR3 protein is CASSPTMGDHPQHF. The CDR3 DNA sequence: TGCGCCAGCAGCCCCACAATGGGGGATCATCCCCAGCATTTT. V gene TRBV5-1 combines with J gene TRBJ1-5, with D perhaps TRBD1 (5 bases). The CDR3 spans 14 residues. Germline V gene data show CDR1 as SGHRS and CDR2 as YFSETQ.

The gene calls are TRBV7-9 and TRBJ1-4; D remains ambiguous. V lost 5 bases, J lost 0 bases, and 7 bases lay in between. Germline-derived CDR1 and CDR2 are SEHNR and FQNEAQ (reference sequence). The CDR3 sequence is 14 residues long. CDR3 in amino acids: CASSGGATNEKLFF. CDR3 DNA: TGTGCCAGCAGCGGTGGGGCAACTAATGAAAAACTGTTTTTT. Filled out from reference TRBV7-9 and TRBJ1-4, the complete variable domain reads DTGVSQNPRHKITKRGQNVTFRCDPISEHNRLYWYRQTLGQGPEFLTYFQNEAQLEKSRLLSDRFSAERPKGSFSTLEIQRTEQGDSAMYLCASSGGATNEKLFFGSGTQLSVL.

This clone was observed a few times. This chain connects TRBV5-6 to TRBJ2-1; 10 bases fit TRBD2. CDR1 and CDR2 (germline): SGHDT, YYEEEE. Unmatched junction bases numbered 4, after V lost 1 base and J lost 9 bases. The CDR3 totals 14 residues. For the CDR3, the DNA is TGTGCCAGCAGCTTGATAGCGGGGGGTGCTGAGCAGTTCTTC. This gives the protein CASSLIAGGAEQFF.

The rearrangement links TRBV5-6 to TRBJ1-2, with D unresolved. CDR3 size: 12 residues. V shed 1 base and J shed 8 bases, with 9 bases lying between them. Germline-derived CDR1 and CDR2 are SGHDT and YYEEEE. CDR3 sequence reads: CASSLRSEGYTF. The CDR3 coding sequence is TGTGCCAGCAGCTTGAGGTCAGAAGGCTACACCTTC.

This clone was counted between two and nine times. J is TRBJ2-6 and V is TRBV6-1; D not certain. Deletions cut 3 bases from V and 2 bases from J, with 8 bases between. The CDR3 loop spans 15 amino acids. Germline-derived CDR1 and CDR2 are MNHNS and SASEGT. CDR3 amino acids: CASSDKWAGANVLTF. CDR3 sequence (DNA): TGTGCCAGCAGTGATAAGTGGGCTGGGGCCAACGTCCTGACTTTC.

The V gene is TRBV7-8, the J gene TRBJ1-3; 10 bases fit TRBD1. V shed 6 bases, J shed 2 bases, and the junction held 16 bases outside the gene matches. Germline values: CDR1 SGHVS, CDR2 FQNEAQ. This CDR3 is 19 amino acids long. CDR3 DNA: TGTGCCAGCAGTCCTCCCCCTCGATTGGGACAGGGGACTGGAAACACCATATATTTT. Its protein product is CASSPPPRLGQGTGNTIYF.